This T cell receptor beta chain was found in a study of CD8+CD57+ T cells in acquired aplastic anemia. Study-wide background: Approximately 10 million reads, on average, were obtained for CD4+ cells from healthy donors.

V gave up 9 bases and J gave up 0 bases, with 6 bases separating them. The CDR3 runs to 12 residues. Turning to this clonotype: Just one base apart from a much larger clone, this may be a read error.

Genomic DNA provided the template from which TCR beta VDJ and CDR3 profiles were obtained. TCRdb ran MiXCR on the reads and lists one entry per CDR3 protein. This table has 100,000 to 150,000 distinct CDR3 sequences, 40% to 45% appearing once. Sample: sorted CD4+, CD8+, or CD8+CD57+ T cells (not recorded which) from PBMCs. The V gene is TRBV12-3 or TRBV12-4, the J gene TRBJ1-5; D is undetermined. This sequence was found in a human donor in good health, serving as a control. CDR3 bases: TGTGCCAGTTCAGTTAGCAATCAGCCCCAGCATTTT. Encoded protein: CASSVSNQPQHF.